This TCR beta chain derives from a study of T cells in tumors after PD-1 blockade. Study-level background: During anti-PD-1 treatment, some patients continued daily vismodegib 150 mg.

Genomic DNA template from tumor biopsies or peripheral blood, roughly 616 ng to 6,004 ng input. General study results and limits: About 41% of tumor TCR clonotypes were also found in blood.

Generated by immunoSEQ multiplex PCR, the TCRdb table keeps only in-frame clones and is missing some. Among tens of thousands of clones listed, approximately 84% were seen once. Germline lookup yields CDR1 MGHRA and CDR2 YSYEKL. Trimming took off 4 bases at V and 5 bases at J, with 14 bases between the two ends. The CDR3 has 14 residues. As regards this clone: Its antigen is still unknown.

This receptor was taken from a human donor with basal cell carcinoma. This chain uses TRBV4-1 with TRBJ1-1; D remains unclear. The sequenced sample was PBMCs, obtained before anti-PD-1 treatment. The chain's CDR3 is CASSPARGGTEAFF. The CDR3 DNA reads TGCGCCAGCAGCCCAGCCCGGGGTGGAACTGAAGCTTTCTTT.